These T cell receptor beta chains were read from a single sample in a study of chemoradiotherapy in HPV16-positive cancers. Only in-frame clones appear in the TCRdb table, and some are missing; sequencing was by immunoSEQ multiplex PCR. The table shows some 1,300 clones, with more than 80% occurring only once. Sample: tumor tissue, taken from a patient who underwent chemoradiotherapy. Receptors were obtained from a human donor with HPV-associated anogenital cancer. Both conserved end residues are part of each CDR3. The D gene is left open where the match is weak. Clone size is given for some rows only: seen once, a few or many times, or a class if the clone is expanded.

J gene	CDR3 length	D gene	clone size	V gene	CDR3 DNA	CDR3 protein
TRBJ2-1	16	TRBD2	once	TRBV7-2	TGTGCCAGCAGTCGATCTCTAGCGGGGGGCCCCCGGGAGCAGTTCTTC	CASSRSLAGGPREQFF
TRBJ1-5	18	-	large	TRBV7-8	TGTGCCAGCAGCTTACAGGGTGGCAATACAGGAGGCAATCAGCCCCAGCATTTT	CASSLQGGNTGGNQPQHF
TRBJ2-7	13	-	-	TRBV6-6	TGTGCCAGCGGCCTAAACTACGGCCACGAGCAGTACTTC	CASGLNYGHEQYF
TRBJ2-3	13	-	-	TRBV15	TGTGCCACCGTCAGCCTTGGTGGGGATACGCAGTATTTT	CATVSLGGDTQYF
TRBJ1-6	17	TRBD1	-	TRBV19	TGTGCCAGTAGTAGCCGGGGGGGGGACAGGGGAGATGCACCCCTCCACTTT	CASSSRGGDRGDAPLHF
TRBJ2-3	17	-	once	TRBV19	TGTGCCACAAAGGGCCGGGCCCCGCTTGAGGGCACAGATACGCAGTATTTT	CATKGRAPLEGTDTQYF
TRBJ2-2	17	TRBD2	once	TRBV5-1	TGCGCCAGCAGCCCGGAGTGGACTAGCGGGAGGTCCGGGGAGCTGTTTTTT	CASSPEWTSGRSGELFF
TRBJ1-2	15	TRBD1	-	TRBV6-5	TGTGCCAGCAAAGCCCGGGACAGGGAAAACTCTGGCTACACCTTC	CASKARDRENSGYTF
TRBJ1-6	13	-	-	TRBV6-1	TGTGCCAGCAGGACCTCCTATAATTCACCCCTCCACTTT	CASRTSYNSPLHF
TRBJ2-2	16	-	-	TRBV7-7	TGTGCTAGCAGCTTGTCTACAGGGACGAACACCGGGGAGCTGTTTTTT	CASSLSTGTNTGELFF
TRBJ2-7	19	TRBD2	-	TRBV6-1	TGTGCCAGCAGTGAAGGGACGTACGGGACTAGCGGGAGGGCCTACGAGCAGTACTTC	CASSEGTYGTSGRAYEQYF
TRBJ2-1	13	-	-	TRBV10-2	TGCGCCAGCAGTTCTTTTCGGGACAATGAGCAGTTCTTC	CASSSFRDNEQFF
TRBJ2-5	18	-	-	TRBV7-7	TGTGCTAGCAGCCCCCGGGGGGCGGGGGACTTATACCAAGAGACCCAGTACTTC	CASSPRGAGDLYQETQYF
TRBJ2-7	14	TRBD2	-	TRBV7-8	TGTGCCAGCAGCTTTGGACTAGAGATCTACGAGCAGTACTTC	CASSFGLEIYEQYF
TRBJ2-7	15	TRBD1	-	TRBV5-6	TGTGCCAGCAGCTACCCCGGGACAGGGTCGTTCGAGCAGTACTTC	CASSYPGTGSFEQYF
TRBJ2-1	16	TRBD2	-	TRBV19	TGTGCCAGTAGCAGACCCTCAGGACTAGACATCAATGAGCAGTTCTTC	CASSRPSGLDINEQFF
TRBJ2-7	13	-	-	TRBV10-3	TGTGCCATCAGCGCAGGTTCGCCAGGCGAGCAGTACTTC	CAISAGSPGEQYF
TRBJ2-7	13	TRBD2	-	TRBV30	TGTGCCTGGAAATCTAGCGGGGCGTACGAGCAGTACTTC	CAWKSSGAYEQYF
TRBJ1-5	15	TRBD1	-	TRBV2	TGTGCCAGCAGTGAAGAGGGGACAGGGAATCAGCCCCAGCATTTT	CASSEEGTGNQPQHF
TRBJ1-2	13	TRBD1	-	TRBV30	TGTGCCTGGATGAGGGACAGGCCCTATGGCTACACCTTC	CAWMRDRPYGYTF
TRBJ1-1	16	TRBD1	once	TRBV27	TGTGCCAGCAGTTTACCACTCGGACAGGGAAGCACTGAAGCTTTCTTT	CASSLPLGQGSTEAFF
TRBJ1-1	15	-	-	TRBV5-1	TGCGCCAGCAGCTTGGTAGGTGGGCAGGGGCTCGAAGCTTTCTTT	CASSLVGGQGLEAFF
TRBJ2-4	16	-	-	TRBV14	TGTGCCAGCAGCAGGTCTAGCAGTCGAGCCAAAAACATTCAGTACTTC	CASSRSSSRAKNIQYF
TRBJ2-5	16	-	-	TRBV27	TGTGCCAGCAAATCCGAAACCTACAGGTCTCAAGAGACCCAGTACTTC	CASKSETYRSQETQYF
TRBJ1-2	13	-	-	TRBV13	TGTGCCAGCAGCTTAGGCCGGGGCTATGGCTACACCTTC	CASSLGRGYGYTF
TRBJ2-1	15	TRBD2	-	TRBV11-3	TGTGCCAGCAGCAAACTAGCGGGAGGGTCCGATGAGCAGTTCTTC	CASSKLAGGSDEQFF
TRBJ1-3	15	-	-	TRBV6-1	TGTGCCAGCAGTGGCAGGTTTGGGTCTGGAAACACCATATATTTT	CASSGRFGSGNTIYF
TRBJ2-1	18	-	-	TRBV5-6	TGTGCCAGCAGCTTAGGGATCGTCTCCGGGGGATTCTACAATGAGCAGTTCTTC	CASSLGIVSGGFYNEQFF
TRBJ2-5	16	TRBD2	few	TRBV9	TGTGCCAGCAGCGTAGAAGGGCGGGGGGGCCGGGAGACCCAGTACTTC	CASSVEGRGGRETQYF
TRBJ2-3	15	-	-	TRBV19	TGTGCCAGTAGTTCGAGGGAAGATTACACAGATACGCAGTATTTT	CASSSREDYTDTQYF
TRBJ2-1	15	TRBD2	once	TRBV11-1	TGTGCCAGCAGCTTAGGACTAGCAGCTAACAATGAGCAGTTCTTC	CASSLGLAANNEQFF
TRBJ1-2	15	-	few	TRBV7-9	TGTGCCAGCAGCTTAGAGGGGGTAGCTAACTATGGCTACACCTTC	CASSLEGVANYGYTF
TRBJ2-5	16	-	-	TRBV5-1	TGCGCCAGCAGCTTGGGGGCCACAGGGATTTTAGAGACCCAGTACTTC	CASSLGATGILETQYF
TRBJ1-2	13	-	-	TRBV29-1	TGCAGCGTTGCAGGGTACGGTAACTATGGCTACACCTTC	CSVAGYGNYGYTF
TRBJ2-2	14	-	-	TRBV29-1	TGCAGCGTTGATCTGACAGGTTCCTCCGGGGAGCTGTTTTTT	CSVDLTGSSGELFF
TRBJ1-1	11	-	-	TRBV14	TGTGCAGTGAGGGTGAACACTGAAGCTTTCTTT	CAVRVNTEAFF
TRBJ1-1	14	-	-	TRBV27	TGTGCCAGCAGTTTATATCCCGGCCTTACTGAAGCTTTCTTT	CASSLYPGLTEAFF
TRBJ1-2	14	-	-	TRBV6-6	TGTGCCGGCGCTATGGGACAAGCAAACTATGGCTACACCTTC	CAGAMGQANYGYTF
TRBJ1-1	15	-	few	TRBV7-9	TGTGCCAGCAGCTTAGCGCTACAGCTGAACACTGAAGCTTTCTTT	CASSLALQLNTEAFF
TRBJ1-3	15	TRBD1	-	TRBV10-3	TGTGCCATCACCACACAGGGGGGTTTTGGAAACACCATATATTTT	CAITTQGGFGNTIYF
TRBJ1-1	13	-	-	TRBV6-1	TGTGCCAGCAGATTACAGTCGAACACTGAAGCTTTCTTT	CASRLQSNTEAFF
TRBJ1-1	13	-	-	TRBV29-1	TGCAGCGTTGAAGATGGGAAGGTCGCTGAAGCTTTCTTT	CSVEDGKVAEAFF
TRBJ2-7	15	TRBD1	-	TRBV14	TGTGCCAGCAGCCATGGCCGGGACAGACTCTACGAGCAGTACTTC	CASSHGRDRLYEQYF
TRBJ2-6	17	TRBD2	-	TRBV7-3	TGTGCCAGCAGCCATTTAGCGGGGCGCTCTGGGGCCAACGTCCTGACTTTC	CASSHLAGRSGANVLTF
TRBJ2-5	15	-	few	TRBV19	TGTGCCAGTAGTCCCGTGGGCCCGTTCCAAGAGACCCAGTACTTC	CASSPVGPFQETQYF
TRBJ1-1	15	-	-	TRBV19	TGTGCCAGTAGTATAACAGGGCTGTCGTACACTGAAGCTTTCTTT	CASSITGLSYTEAFF
TRBJ1-1	14	-	-	TRBV7-9	TGTGCCAGCAGCCCCAGAGTGGAGAACACTGAAGCTTTCTTT	CASSPRVENTEAFF
TRBJ2-3	15	TRBD2	-	TRBV11-3	TGTGCCAGCAGCTTGGGACTATCTAGCACAGATACGCAGTATTTT	CASSLGLSSTDTQYF
TRBJ2-6	13	-	-	TRBV2	TGTGCCAGTGGGACAAATGGGGCCAACGTCCTGACTTTC	CASGTNGANVLTF
TRBJ2-2	13	-	-	TRBV7-8	TGTGCCAGCAGCTACCTGAACACCGGGGAGCTGTTTTTT	CASSYLNTGELFF
TRBJ2-1	16	TRBD2	-	TRBV11-3	TGTGCCAGCAGCTCCTACCTAGCGGGAGACCCCAATGAGCAGTTCTTC	CASSSYLAGDPNEQFF
TRBJ2-7	14	-	-	TRBV28	TGTGCCAGCAAGCTAGACCTCGGTCCGGGTGAGCAGTACTTC	CASKLDLGPGEQYF
TRBJ2-6	17	-	few	TRBV14	TGTGCCAGCAGCCAAGATAGGGGGTCCTCTGGGGCCAACGTCCTGACTTTC	CASSQDRGSSGANVLTF
TRBJ2-3	17	-	few	TRBV10-1	TGCGCCAGCAGTGGCCTCCGGGACACTCTCAGCACAGATACGCAGTATTTT	CASSGLRDTLSTDTQYF
TRBJ2-7	17	-	-	TRBV30	TGTGCCTGGAGTGCGAAATTTAGAGGGAGTACTTCCTACGAGCAGTACTTC	CAWSAKFRGSTSYEQYF
TRBJ2-3	16	TRBD2	-	TRBV11-3	TGTGCCAGCAGCTTAGTCAGCGGGGGACCCCCAGATACGCAGTATTTT	CASSLVSGGPPDTQYF